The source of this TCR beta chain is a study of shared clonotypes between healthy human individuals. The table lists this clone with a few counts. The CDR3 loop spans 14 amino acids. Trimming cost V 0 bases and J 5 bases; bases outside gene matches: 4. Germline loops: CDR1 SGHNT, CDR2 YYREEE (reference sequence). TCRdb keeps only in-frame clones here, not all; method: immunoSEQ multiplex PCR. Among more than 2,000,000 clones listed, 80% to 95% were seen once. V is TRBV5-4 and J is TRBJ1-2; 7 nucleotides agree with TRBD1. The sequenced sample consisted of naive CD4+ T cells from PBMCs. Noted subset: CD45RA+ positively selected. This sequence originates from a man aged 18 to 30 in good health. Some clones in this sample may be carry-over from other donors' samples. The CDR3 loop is CASSLGTGLYGYTF. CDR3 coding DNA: TGTGCCAGCAGCTTGGGGACAGGATTATATGGCTACACCTTC.